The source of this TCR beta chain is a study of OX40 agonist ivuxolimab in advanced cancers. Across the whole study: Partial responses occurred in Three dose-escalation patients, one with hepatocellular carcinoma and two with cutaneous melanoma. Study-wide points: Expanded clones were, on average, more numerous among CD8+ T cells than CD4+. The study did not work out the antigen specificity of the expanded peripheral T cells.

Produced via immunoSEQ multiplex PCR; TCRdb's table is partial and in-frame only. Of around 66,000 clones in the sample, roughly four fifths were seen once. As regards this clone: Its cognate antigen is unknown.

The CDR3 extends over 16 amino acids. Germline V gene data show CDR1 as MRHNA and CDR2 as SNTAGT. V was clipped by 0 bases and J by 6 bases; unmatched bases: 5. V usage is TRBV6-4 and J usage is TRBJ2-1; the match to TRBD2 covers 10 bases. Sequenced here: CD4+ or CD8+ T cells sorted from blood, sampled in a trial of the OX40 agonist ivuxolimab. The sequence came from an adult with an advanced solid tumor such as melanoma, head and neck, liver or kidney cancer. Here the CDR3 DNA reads TGTGCCAGCAGTGACTCCTTAGCGGGAGGATTCAATGAGCAGTTCTTC. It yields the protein CASSDSLAGGFNEQFF.